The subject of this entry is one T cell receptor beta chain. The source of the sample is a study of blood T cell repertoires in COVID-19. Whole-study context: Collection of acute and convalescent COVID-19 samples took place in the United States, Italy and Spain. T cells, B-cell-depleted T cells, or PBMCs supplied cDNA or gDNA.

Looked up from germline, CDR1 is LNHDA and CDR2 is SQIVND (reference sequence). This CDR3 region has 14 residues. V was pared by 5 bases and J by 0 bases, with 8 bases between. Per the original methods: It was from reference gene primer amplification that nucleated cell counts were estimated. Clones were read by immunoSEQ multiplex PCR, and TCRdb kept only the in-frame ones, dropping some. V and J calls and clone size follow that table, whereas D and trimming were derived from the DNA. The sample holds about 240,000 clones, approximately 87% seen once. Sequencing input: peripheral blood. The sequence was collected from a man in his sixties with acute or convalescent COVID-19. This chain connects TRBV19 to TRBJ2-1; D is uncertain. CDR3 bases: TGTGCCAGTAGTTCCTCTAGCTCCTACAATGAGCAGTTCTTC. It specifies CASSSSSSYNEQFF.